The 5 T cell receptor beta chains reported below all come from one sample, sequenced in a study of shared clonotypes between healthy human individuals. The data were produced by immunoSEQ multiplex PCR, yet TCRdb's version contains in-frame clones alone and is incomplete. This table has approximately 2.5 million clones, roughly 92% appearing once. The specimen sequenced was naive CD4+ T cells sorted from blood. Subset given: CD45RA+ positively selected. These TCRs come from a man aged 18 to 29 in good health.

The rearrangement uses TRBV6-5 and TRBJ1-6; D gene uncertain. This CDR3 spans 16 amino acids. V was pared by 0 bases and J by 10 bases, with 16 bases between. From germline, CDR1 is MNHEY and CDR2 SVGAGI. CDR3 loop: CASSYSSGRGLSPLHF. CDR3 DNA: TGTGCCAGCAGTTACTCGTCCGGGCGAGGTTTGTCACCCCTCCACTTT.

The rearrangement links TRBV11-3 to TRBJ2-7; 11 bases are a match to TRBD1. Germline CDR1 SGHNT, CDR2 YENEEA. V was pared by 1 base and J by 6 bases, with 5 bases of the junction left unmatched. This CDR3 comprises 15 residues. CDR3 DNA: TGTGCCAGCAGCTTAGGGACAGGGGGCAACCGCGAGCAGTACTTC. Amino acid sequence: CASSLGTGGNREQYF.

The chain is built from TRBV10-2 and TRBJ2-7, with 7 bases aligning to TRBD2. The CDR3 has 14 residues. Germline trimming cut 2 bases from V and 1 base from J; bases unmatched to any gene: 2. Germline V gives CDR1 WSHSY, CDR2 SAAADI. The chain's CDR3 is CASSEGLGSYEQYF. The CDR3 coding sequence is TGCGCCAGCAGTGAGGGACTAGGTTCCTACGAGCAGTACTTC.

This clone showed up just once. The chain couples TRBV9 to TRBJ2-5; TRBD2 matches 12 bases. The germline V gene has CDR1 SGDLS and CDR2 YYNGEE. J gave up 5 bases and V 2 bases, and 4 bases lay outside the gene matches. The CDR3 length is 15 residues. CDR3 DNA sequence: TGTGCCAGCAGCGTCGGACTAGCGGGATGGGAGACCCAGTACTTC. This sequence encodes CASSVGLAGWETQYF.

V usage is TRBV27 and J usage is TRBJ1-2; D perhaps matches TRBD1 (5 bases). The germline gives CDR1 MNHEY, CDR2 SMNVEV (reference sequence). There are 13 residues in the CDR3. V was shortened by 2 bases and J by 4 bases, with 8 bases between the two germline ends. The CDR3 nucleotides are TGTGCCAGCAGTTTAGCTGGGGCCTATGGCTACACCTTC. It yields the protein CASSLAGAYGYTF.